In this sample, the clone carrying this TCR beta chain turned up once. The antigen remains undetermined. This record belongs to a study of OX40 agonist ivuxolimab in advanced cancers. Study information: Males comprised over 80% of the group, whose mean age was about 62 years (range roughly 20 to 85).

The CDR3 extends over 17 amino acids. Per germline, CDR1 MGHRA and CDR2 YSYEKL. The V end was cut by 4 bases, the J end by 0 bases, with 15 bases between. Here immunoSEQ multiplex PCR was the method, and the copy in TCRdb shows in-frame clones only, minus some. This repertoire shows 70,000 to 95,000 clones, 94% found once; its top ten account for roughly 22%. Overall study results and limits: Some nonresponders additionally presented with little normalized T-cell clonal expansion.

This rearrangement joins TRBV4-1 to TRBJ1-4; no clear D gene. This TCR derives from an adult with an advanced solid tumor such as melanoma, head and neck, liver or kidney cancer. Sequencing used CD4+ or CD8+ T cells sorted from blood, obtained in a trial of the OX40 agonist ivuxolimab. The DNA for the CDR3 is TGCGCCAGCAGCCCTCGACCCGACCCTGCAACTAATGAAAAACTGTTTTTT. Its protein product is CASSPRPDPATNEKLFF.